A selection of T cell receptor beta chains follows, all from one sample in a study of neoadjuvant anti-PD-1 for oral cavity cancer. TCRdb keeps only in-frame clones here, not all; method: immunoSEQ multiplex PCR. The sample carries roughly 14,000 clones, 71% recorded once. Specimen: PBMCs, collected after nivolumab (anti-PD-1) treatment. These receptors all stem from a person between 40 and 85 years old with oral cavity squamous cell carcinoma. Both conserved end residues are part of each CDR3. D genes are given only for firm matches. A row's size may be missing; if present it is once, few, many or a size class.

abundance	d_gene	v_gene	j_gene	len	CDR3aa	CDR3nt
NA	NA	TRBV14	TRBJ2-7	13	CASSPQLGYEQYF	TGTGCCAGCAGCCCGCAACTAGGGTACGAGCAGTACTTC
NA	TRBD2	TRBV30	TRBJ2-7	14	CAWSDGLANYEQYF	TGTGCCTGGAGCGACGGACTAGCGAACTACGAGCAGTACTTC
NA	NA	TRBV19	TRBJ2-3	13	CASNPPTTDTQYF	TGTGCCAGTAATCCCCCCACCACAGATACGCAGTATTTT
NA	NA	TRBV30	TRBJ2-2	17	CAWSAPRGGTHTGELFF	TGTGCCTGGAGTGCCCCCCGGGGAGGCACCCACACCGGGGAGCTGTTTTTT
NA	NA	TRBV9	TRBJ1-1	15	CASSQSGGSNTEAFF	TGTGCCAGCAGCCAATCGGGGGGCTCGAACACTGAAGCTTTCTTT
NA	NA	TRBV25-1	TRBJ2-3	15	CASSDAGRITDTQYF	TGTGCCAGCAGTGATGCAGGGAGAATCACAGATACGCAGTATTTT
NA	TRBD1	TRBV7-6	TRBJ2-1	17	CASSTLGGTGYSNEQFF	TGTGCCAGCAGCACATTGGGGGGGACAGGGTACTCCAATGAGCAGTTCTTC
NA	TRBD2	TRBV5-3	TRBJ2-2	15	CARSFYGRGTGELFF	TGTGCCAGAAGCTTTTACGGGAGGGGTACCGGGGAGCTGTTTTTT
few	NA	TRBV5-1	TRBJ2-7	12	CASSPGSYEQYF	TGCGCCAGCAGCCCGGGATCCTACGAGCAGTACTTC
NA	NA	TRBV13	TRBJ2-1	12	CASSLGQLKQFF	TGTGCCAGCAGCTTAGGACAGCTAAAGCAGTTCTTC
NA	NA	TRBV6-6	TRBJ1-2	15	CASNLLGSANYGYTF	TGTGCCAGCAATCTCTTAGGGTCTGCTAACTATGGCTACACCTTC
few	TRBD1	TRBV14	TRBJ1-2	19	CASSQDRGQGPSEIYGYTF	TGTGCCAGCAGCCAAGATCGAGGACAGGGGCCCTCGGAGATCTATGGCTACACCTTC
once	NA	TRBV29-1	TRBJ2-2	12	CSVQRVPGELFF	TGCAGCGTTCAAAGGGTCCCCGGGGAGCTGTTTTTT
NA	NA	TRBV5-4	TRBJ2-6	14	CASATYSGANVLTF	TGTGCCAGCGCTACTTACTCTGGGGCCAACGTCCTGACTTTC
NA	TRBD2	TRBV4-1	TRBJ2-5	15	CASSQSSGGRETQYF	TGCGCCAGCAGCCAGAGTAGCGGGGGACGGGAGACCCAGTACTTC
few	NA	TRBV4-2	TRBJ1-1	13	CASSQTGNTEAFF	TGTGCCAGCAGCCAAACGGGGAACACTGAAGCTTTCTTT
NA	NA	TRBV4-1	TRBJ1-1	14	CASSGRTENTEAFF	TGCGCCAGCAGCGGACGGACGGAGAACACTGAAGCTTTCTTT
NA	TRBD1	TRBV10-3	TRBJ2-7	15	CAISEWTGGNVEQYF	TGTGCCATCAGTGAGTGGACAGGGGGTAATGTCGAGCAGTACTTC
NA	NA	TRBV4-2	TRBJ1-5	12	CASSQPDQPQHF	TGTGCCAGCAGCCAACCAGATCAGCCCCAGCATTTT
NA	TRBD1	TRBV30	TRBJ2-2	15	CAWSVRDREFGELFF	TGTGCCTGGAGTGTACGGGACAGGGAGTTCGGGGAGCTGTTTTTT
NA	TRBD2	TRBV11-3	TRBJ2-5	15	CASSSTSGGQETQYF	TGTGCCAGCAGCTCCACTAGCGGGGGTCAAGAGACCCAGTACTTC
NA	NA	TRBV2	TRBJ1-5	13	CASSLIDNQPQHF	TGTGCCAGCAGTCTCATCGATAATCAGCCCCAGCATTTT
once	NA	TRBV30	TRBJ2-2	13	CAWSAGTTGELFF	TGTGCCTGGAGTGCTGGGACCACCGGGGAGCTGTTTTTT
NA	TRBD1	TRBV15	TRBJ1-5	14	CATTAEGAVQPQHF	TGTGCCACCACTGCTGAGGGGGCAGTCCAGCCCCAGCATTTT
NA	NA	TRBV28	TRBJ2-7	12	CASKASAKQQYF	TGTGCCAGCAAGGCCAGTGCTAAACAGCAGTACTTC
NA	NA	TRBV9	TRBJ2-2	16	CASSPRGLPNTGELFF	TGTGCCAGCAGCCCCAGGGGACTCCCGAACACCGGGGAGCTGTTTTTT
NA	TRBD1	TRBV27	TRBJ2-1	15	CASSLGTGDRSEQFF	TGTGCCAGCAGTTTAGGTACAGGGGATAGAAGTGAGCAGTTCTTC